Listed below are T cell receptor beta chains from one sample, sequenced in a study of blood T cell repertoires in COVID-19. Only in-frame clones appear in the TCRdb table, and some are missing; sequencing was by immunoSEQ multiplex PCR. This sample has hundreds of thousands of clones, with roughly 87% found just once. What was sequenced was peripheral blood. These receptors all stem from a man between 18 and 35 years old with active or convalescent COVID-19. Both conserved end residues are part of each CDR3. A D gene is named only where the DNA matches it firmly. Rows give clone size only sometimes, using once, few, many, or a class for an expanded clone.

D gene,clone size,V gene,J gene,CDR3 protein,CDR3 DNA
NA,NA,TRBV3-1/TRBV3-2,TRBJ2-5,CASSQDLAKRQETQYF,TGTGCCAGCAGCCAAGATCTGGCAAAACGCCAAGAGACCCAGTACTTC
NA,NA,TRBV28,TRBJ1-5,CASRLSRGGSRQPQHF,TGTGCCAGCAGATTAAGCCGGGGGGGGTCCCGTCAGCCCCAGCATTTT
TRBD1,NA,TRBV7-2,TRBJ1-5,CASSLGDRGDQPQHF,TGTGCCAGCAGCTTAGGGGACAGGGGAGATCAGCCCCAGCATTTT
NA,NA,TRBV27,TRBJ1-5,CASSLYSGVEQPQHF,TGTGCCAGCAGTTTATATTCAGGGGTGGAGCAGCCCCAGCATTTT
NA,NA,TRBV6-1,TRBJ1-5,CASSEMRDQPQHF,TGTGCCAGCAGTGAAATGAGGGATCAGCCCCAGCATTTT
TRBD1,few,TRBV5-1,TRBJ2-7,CASSGGTGDFEQYF,TGCGCCAGCAGCGGCGGGACAGGGGATTTCGAGCAGTACTTC
NA,NA,TRBV4-1,TRBJ2-7,CASSKQELPSYEQYF,TGCGCCAGCTCCAAACAGGAGTTGCCCTCCTACGAGCAGTACTTC
NA,NA,TRBV20-1,TRBJ1-2,CSAARNYGYTF,TGCAGTGCCGCCAGAAACTATGGCTACACCTTC
NA,NA,TRBV14,TRBJ1-5,CASSQGAGNQPQHF,TGTGCCAGCAGCCAGGGGGCTGGCAATCAGCCCCAGCATTTT
NA,NA,TRBV27,TRBJ1-2,CASLGKSGQGNYGYTF,TGTGCCAGCCTTGGAAAATCAGGGCAGGGCAACTATGGCTACACCTTC
NA,NA,TRBV14,TRBJ1-2,CASSQDAGYGYTF,TGTGCCAGCAGCCAAGACGCAGGTTATGGCTACACCTTC
TRBD1,NA,TRBV11-2,TRBJ2-2,CASSLGALGTENTGELFF,TGTGCCAGCAGCTTAGGGGCCTTGGGGACAGAGAACACCGGGGAGCTGTTTTTT
TRBD2,NA,TRBV27,TRBJ2-7,CASSLYSLAGEQYF,TGTGCCAGCAGTTTATACAGCCTAGCGGGAGAGCAGTACTTC
TRBD1,NA,TRBV18,TRBJ1-1,CASSRDRNTEAFF,TGTGCCAGCTCTCGGGACAGGAACACTGAAGCTTTCTTT
NA,few,TRBV18,TRBJ1-6,CASSENNSNSPLHF,TGTGCCAGCTCAGAAAATAACAGCAATTCACCCCTCCACTTT
NA,NA,TRBV12-5,TRBJ2-3,CASGFSDTDTQYF,TGTGCTAGTGGTTTCAGTGACACAGATACGCAGTATTTT
NA,NA,TRBV23-1,TRBJ2-1,CASSQSWRCIYNEQFF,TGCGCCAGCAGTCAATCTTGGAGGTGCATCTACAATGAGCAGTTCTTC
TRBD1,NA,TRBV27,TRBJ2-1,CASSHRTGPLYNEQFF,TGTGCCAGCAGTCACCGGACAGGTCCCCTTTACAATGAGCAGTTCTTC